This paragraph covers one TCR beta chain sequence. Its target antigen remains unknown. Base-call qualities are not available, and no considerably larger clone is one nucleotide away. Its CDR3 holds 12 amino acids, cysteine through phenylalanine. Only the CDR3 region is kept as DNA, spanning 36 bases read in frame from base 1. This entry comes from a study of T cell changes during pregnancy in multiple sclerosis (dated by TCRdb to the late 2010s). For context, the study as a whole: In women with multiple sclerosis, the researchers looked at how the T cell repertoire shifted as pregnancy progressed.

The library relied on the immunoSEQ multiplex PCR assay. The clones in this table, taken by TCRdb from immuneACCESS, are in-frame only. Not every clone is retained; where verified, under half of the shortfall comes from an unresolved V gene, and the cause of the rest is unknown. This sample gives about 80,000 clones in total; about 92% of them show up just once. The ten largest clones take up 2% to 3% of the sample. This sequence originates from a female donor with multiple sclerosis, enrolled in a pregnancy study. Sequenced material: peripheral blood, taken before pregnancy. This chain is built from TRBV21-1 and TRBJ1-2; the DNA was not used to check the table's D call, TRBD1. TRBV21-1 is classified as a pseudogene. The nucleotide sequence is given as TGTGCCGGGACAGGGGGCAACTATGGCTACACCTTC. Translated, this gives CAGTGGNYGYTF.